The 19 T cell receptor beta chains presented below share a single source sample, sequenced in a study of control samples from healthy donors and cancer patients. Clones were sequenced by immunoSEQ multiplex PCR, and TCRdb holds only the in-frame ones, with some missing. Among 250,000 to 300,000 clones listed, around 79% were seen once. Sequencing input: PBMCs. Every receptor here comes from a woman aged 60-75 years with lung cancer.

V is TRBV2 and J is TRBJ2-1, with 9 bases aligning to TRBD2. The germline CDR1 and CDR2 sequences are SNHLY and FYNNEI. The CDR3 extends over 16 amino acids. The V segment lost 4 bases and the J segment 8 bases; nucleotides outside the gene matches: 12. CDR3 amino acids: CASSVARGGLLDEQFF. CDR3 DNA: TGTGCCAGCAGTGTCGCGCGGGGGGGCCTGTTGGATGAGCAGTTCTTC.

The chain is built from TRBV5-4 and TRBJ2-1, with TRBD2 identical over 8 bases. CDR1 is SGHNT, CDR2 YYREEE, per germline (reference sequence). The J segment lost 5 bases and the V segment lost 3 bases, leaving 4 bases of the junction unmatched. The CDR3 covers 14 residues. The CDR3 DNA reads as TGTGCCAGCAGCTCCGGGGGGGCCAACAATGAGCAGTTCTTC. Translated, it gives CASSSGGANNEQFF.

The V and J genes are TRBV2 and TRBJ1-1; TRBD1 aligns across 9 bases. From germline, CDR1 is SNHLY and CDR2 FYNNEI. The CDR3 spans 19 residues. Unmatched junction bases numbered 15, after V lost 0 bases and J lost 4 bases. CDR3 DNA sequence: TGTGCCAGCAGTGAAGCGCTGACCATTACAGGGGGCAGGGGCACTGAAGCTTTCTTT. This codes for CASSEALTITGGRGTEAFF.

This chain connects TRBV18 to TRBJ1-1; 7 positions match TRBD1. V was pared by 7 bases and J by 3 bases, with 11 bases of the junction left unmatched. There are 15 residues in the CDR3. Germline assignment: CDR1 KGHSH and CDR2 LQKENI. The CDR3 sequence: CASFGQVTLDTEAFF. The CDR3 coding sequence is TGTGCCAGCTTTGGACAGGTGACCTTGGACACTGAAGCTTTCTTT.

This clone appeared a few times. The genes are TRBV18 and TRBJ2-5; 7 bases are a match to TRBD1. The germline gives CDR1 KGHSH, CDR2 LQKENI. V lost 5 bases and J lost 1; bases outside the gene matches: 7. This CDR3 has 15 amino acids. The CDR3 DNA follows: TGTGCCAGCTCAGCCTATGGGACAGCCCAAGAGACCCAGTACTTC. This sequence encodes CASSAYGTAQETQYF.

CDR3 sequence reads: CAISETGQPQHF. CDR3 nucleotide sequence: TGTGCCATCAGTGAGACTGGCCAGCCCCAGCATTTT. The J gene is TRBJ1-5, the V gene TRBV10-3; D unresolved. This CDR3 region has 12 residues. The germline V and J ends were trimmed by 2 bases and 7 bases, with 6 bases remaining between them. Germline V gives CDR1 ENHRY, CDR2 SYGVKD.

This chain uses TRBV7-8 with TRBJ2-2, with TRBD2 identical over 13 bases. From germline, CDR1 is SGHVS and CDR2 FQNEAQ. With 6 bases clipped from V and 3 bases from J, the junction kept 10 bases outside the gene matches. CDR3 length: 18 residues. The CDR3, as DNA: TGTGCCAGCAGACGGAGGACTAGCGGGGGCGGGGACACCGGGGAGCTGTTTTTT. Protein: CASRRRTSGGGDTGELFF.

On this clone: Other DNA sequences in the sample encode the same CDR3. The V call is TRBV10-3, the J call TRBJ1-1; 8 bases fit TRBD1. Germline trimming cut 6 bases from V and 5 bases from J; bases unmatched to any gene: 5. Germline V gene sequence: CDR1 ENHRY, CDR2 SYGVKD. The CDR3 loop spans 13 amino acids. In DNA, the CDR3 is TGTGCCATCAGCGACAGGGGAGGGACTGAAGCTTTCTTT. It codes for CAISDRGGTEAFF.

This clone has just one count. The rearrangement uses TRBV5-1 and TRBJ1-1; D remains unclear. The V end was cut by 0 bases, the J end by 4 bases, with 10 bases between. CDR3 length equals 14 residues. Germline V gene lookup returns CDR1 SGHRS and CDR2 YFSETQ. The CDR3 DNA is TGCGCCAGCAGCTTGGGAGCGGCGGGCACTGAAGCTTTCTTT. Protein: CASSLGAAGTEAFF.

In this sample, this clone turned up once. In nucleotides, the CDR3 is TGTGCCAGCAGCCAAGGGGAGGGCCAGGGCCGTCAGCCCCAGCATTTT. Encoded protein: CASSQGEGQGRQPQHF. The chain couples TRBV3-1 (or the pseudogene TRBV3-2) to TRBJ1-5, with D perhaps matching TRBD1 (5 bases). Trimming left V 1 base short and J 6 bases short, with 16 bases between. Germline CDR1 reads LGHDT; CDR2 reads YNNKEL (reference sequence). The CDR3 spans 16 residues.

J is TRBJ1-2 and V is TRBV9, with D perhaps matching TRBD1 (6 bases). From germline, CDR1 is SGDLS and CDR2 YYNGEE. The CDR3 sequence is 13 residues long. Trimming took off 7 bases at V and 0 bases at J, with 10 bases between the two ends. The CDR3 region has the DNA TGTGCCAGCCGAAGGGACACTAACTATGGCTACACCTTC. Translating gives CASRRDTNYGYTF.

The rearrangement uses TRBV5-1 and TRBJ2-2; 11 nucleotides align to TRBD2. J lost 4 bases, V lost 2 bases, and 10 bases had no gene match. Per germline, CDR1 SGHRS and CDR2 YFSETQ. The CDR3 length is 18 residues. CDR3 nucleotides: TGCGCCAGCAGCTTAAATGGGGGGACTAGCGGTCTCACCGGGGAGCTGTTTTTT. Its protein is CASSLNGGTSGLTGELFF.

V and J are TRBV28 and TRBJ1-1, with TRBD1 matching 10 bases. The CDR3 is made up of 15 amino acids. Germline assignment: CDR1 MDHEN and CDR2 SYDVKM. The V and J ends lost 6 bases and 6 bases, in that order; junction bases with no gene match: 10. The CDR3 here is CASSGPGTGDPEAFF. The DNA of the CDR3 is TGTGCCAGCAGCGGACCCGGGACAGGGGATCCTGAAGCTTTCTTT.

The rearrangement joins TRBV6-2 or TRBV6-3 to TRBJ1-6; D is undetermined. In germline, CDR1 is MNHEY, CDR2 SVGEGT. V dropped 4 bases and J dropped 8 bases, with 9 bases sitting between them. The CDR3 covers 13 residues. The CDR3 DNA reads as TGTGCCAGCAGTTCGTCAGGAGATTCACCCCTCCACTTT. Translated, it gives CASSSSGDSPLHF.

The chain uses TRBV19 and TRBJ2-7; the D is unclear. In germline, CDR1 is LNHDA, CDR2 SQIVND (reference sequence). The CDR3 has 13 residues. Trimming stripped 3 bases from V and 6 bases from J, with 12 bases between. The CDR3 loop reads CASSISEGTEQYF. CDR3 coding DNA: TGTGCCAGTAGTATTTCCGAAGGCACCGAGCAGTACTTC. Variable domain in full (rest from reference TRBV19 and TRBJ2-7): DGGITQSPKYLFRKEGQNVTLSCEQNLNHDAMYWYRQDPGQGLRLIYYSQIVNDFQKGDIAEGYSVSREKKESFPLTVTSAQKNPTAFYLCASSISEGTEQYFGPGTRLTVT.

The chain is built from TRBV23-1 and TRBJ1-1; 10 bases match TRBD1. TRBV23-1 is an ORF for which the function is uncertain. CDR3 length equals 15 residues. J gave up 1 base and V 3 bases, and 2 bases lay outside the gene matches. This chain's CDR3 is CASSQDRGTNTEAFF. The CDR3 DNA reads as TGCGCCAGCAGTCAGGACAGGGGGACGAACACTGAAGCTTTCTTT.

This sequence joins TRBV4-2 and TRBJ2-1, with 9 positions matching TRBD1. V was clipped by 3 bases and J by 4 bases; unmatched bases: 10. The CDR3 contains 17 residues. The V gene's germline CDR1 is LGHNA and CDR2 YNFKEQ. CDR3 bases: TGTGCCAGCAGCCACGGGACAGGGACTACCCAATACAATGAGCAGTTCTTC. Encoded protein: CASSHGTGTTQYNEQFF.

This chain links TRBV15 with TRBJ1-6; 7 bases align to TRBD1. Germline V lookup: CDR1 LNHNV, CDR2 YYDKDF (reference sequence). CDR3 length equals 15 residues. The trim removed 3 bases at V and 9 bases at J, leaving 8 bases unmatched. The CDR3 coding sequence is TGTGCCACCAGCAGCGAGACAGGGAGTGTTTCACCCCTCCACTTT. Its protein is CATSSETGSVSPLHF. Based on the CDR3 plus reference TRBV15 and TRBJ1-6, the full variable domain is DAMVIQNPRYQVTQFGKPVTLSCSQTLNHNVMYWYQQKSSQAPKLLFHYYDKDFNNEADTPDNFQSRRPNTSFCFLDIRSPGLGDTAMYLCATSSETGSVSPLHFGNGTRLTVT.

CDR3 in DNA: TGTGCCACCAGTGCAGGACCATCTAGCTCCTACAATGAGCAGTTCTTC. Protein sequence: CATSAGPSSSYNEQFF. V usage is TRBV24-1 and J usage is TRBJ2-1; no definite D call. Germline V gene sequence: CDR1 KGHDR, CDR2 SFDVKD. CDR3 size: 16 residues. Trimming stripped 5 bases from V and 0 bases from J, with 13 bases between.